The T cell receptor beta chain under discussion was sequenced for a study of T cell clonotyping in hematopoietic cell transplantation. The study's findings and limits: At the given depth, recipient repertoires were over 95% de novo clonotypes. After transplant, recipient diversity fell while pathologically expanded clonotypes grew through day 180. CD4 and CD8 repertoire contributions could not be separated without sorting.

Regarding this clone: The antigen remains unidentified.

Data came from immunoSEQ multiplex PCR; TCRdb stores just in-frame clones and leaves some out. The profile shows about 18,000 clones, more than 65% of them singletons. V dropped 4 bases and J dropped 0; count of bases not matched to a gene: 6. Germline V gives CDR1 SGHNT, CDR2 YYREEE (reference sequence). CDR3 length: 17 amino acids. Specimen: peripheral blood mononuclear cells. This rearrangement joins TRBV5-4 to TRBJ2-3; 12 bases align to TRBD2. This sequence was found in a man in his sixties in good health. Some clones in this sample may be carry-over from other donors' samples. This CDR3 is CASSPGTSGLSTDTQYF. In nucleotides, the CDR3 is TGTGCCAGCAGCCCCGGGACTAGCGGGCTTAGCACAGATACGCAGTATTTT.